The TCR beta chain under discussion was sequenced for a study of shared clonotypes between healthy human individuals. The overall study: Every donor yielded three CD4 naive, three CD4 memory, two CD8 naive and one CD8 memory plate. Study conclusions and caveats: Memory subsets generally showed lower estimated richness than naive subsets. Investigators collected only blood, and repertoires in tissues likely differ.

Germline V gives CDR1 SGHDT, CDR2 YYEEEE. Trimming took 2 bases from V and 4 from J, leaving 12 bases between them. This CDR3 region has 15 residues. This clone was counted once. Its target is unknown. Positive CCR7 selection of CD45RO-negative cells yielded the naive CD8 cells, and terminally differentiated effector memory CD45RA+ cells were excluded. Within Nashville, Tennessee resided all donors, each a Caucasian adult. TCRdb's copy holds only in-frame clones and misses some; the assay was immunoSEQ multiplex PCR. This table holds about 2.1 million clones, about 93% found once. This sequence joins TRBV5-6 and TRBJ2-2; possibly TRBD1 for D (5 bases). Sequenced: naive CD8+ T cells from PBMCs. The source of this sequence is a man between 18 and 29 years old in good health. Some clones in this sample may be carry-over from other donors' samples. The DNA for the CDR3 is TGTGCCAGCAGCTTTCAGGGTTCGGTCACCGGGGAGCTGTTTTTT. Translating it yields CASSFQGSVTGELFF. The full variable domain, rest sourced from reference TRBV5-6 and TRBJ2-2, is DAGVTQSPTHLIKTRGQQVTLRCSPKSGHDTVSWYQQALGQGPQFIFQYYEEEERQRGNFPDRFSGHQFPNYSSELNVNALLLGDSALYLCASSFQGSVTGELFFGEGSRLTVL.